This T cell receptor (beta chain) was profiled in a study of cytomegalovirus exposure and HLA in healthy donors. The study ran its PCR with 60 Vbeta and 13 Jbeta primers. Profiled with immunoSEQ multiplex PCR; TCRdb holds only in-frame clones, not every one. The data show 200,000 or so clones, 80% to 85% seen once. Germline values: CDR1 SNHLY, CDR2 FYNNEI. CDR3 size: 15 residues. V lost 3 bases and J lost 2, with 13 bases in between. The chain has TRBV2 and TRBJ2-5, with a tentative D call TRBD1 (6 bases). The sequencing sample was made of PBMCs. The TCR originated in a woman aged 18 to 35 in good health and CMV-seropositive. The CDR3 reads CASSDLMGHQETQYF. The DNA of the CDR3 is TGTGCCAGCAGTGACTTGATGGGACATCAAGAGACCCAGTACTTC.